What follows are 22 T cell receptor beta chains derived from one specimen sequenced in a study of blood T cell repertoires in COVID-19 (dated by TCRdb to 2018 to 2021). Library preparation used the immunoSEQ multiplex PCR assay. This is the immuneACCESS table as TCRdb keeps it, with only in-frame sequences that have V and J called. A part of the clones is gone; compared with another copy, unresolved V genes explain less than half, and the rest is unexplained. This sample lists 380,000 or so clones; roughly nine tenths were detected once. The ten largest clones represent 0.95% to 1.5% of the sample. The sample comprised peripheral blood. The origin of the receptors is a man aged 35 to 55 with acute or convalescent COVID-19.

The genes are TRBV5-4 and TRBJ2-3, with D unresolved. Germline V CDR1 and CDR2: SGHNT, YYREEE (reference sequence). The ends were cut back, 0 bases at V and 1 base at J, with 9 bases in the middle. The CDR3 is 15 amino acids. CDR3 loop: CASSLVDFGTDTQYF. The CDR3 coding sequence is TGTGCCAGCAGCTTGGTTGACTTTGGCACAGATACGCAGTATTTT.

This sequence joins TRBV27 and TRBJ1-5, with D maybe TRBD1 (5 bases). Germline V gene sequence: CDR1 MNHEY, CDR2 SMNVEV (reference sequence). Trimming removed 4 bases from V and 5 bases from J, with 9 bases in between. This CDR3 is built from 13 residues. The CDR3 loop reads CASSSQGYQPQHF. CDR3 nucleotide sequence: TGTGCCAGCAGTTCGCAGGGATATCAGCCCCAGCATTTT.

The CDR3 sequence: CASSPWTSSSADTQYF. In DNA form, the CDR3 reads TGTGCCAGCAGCCCATGGACTAGCTCTAGCGCAGATACGCAGTATTTT. This chain connects TRBV7-3 to TRBJ2-3; 8 nucleotides agree with TRBD2. The germline CDR1 and CDR2 sequences are SGHTA and FQGTGA. Trimming removed 5 bases from V and 4 bases from J; junction bases left unmatched: 11. The CDR3 contains 16 residues.

J is TRBJ1-2 and V is TRBV14, with TRBD1 identical over 9 bases. The CDR3 covers 16 residues. The V gene's germline CDR1 is SGHDN and CDR2 FVKESK. V was clipped by 5 bases and J by 1 base; unmatched bases: 8. The CDR3 nucleotides read TGTGCCAGCAGCTGGGACAGGGTGTCCCGTAACTATGGCTACACCTTC. It specifies CASSWDRVSRNYGYTF.

This chain links TRBV11-2 with TRBJ1-1; D gene unclear. Germline CDR1 reads SGHAT; CDR2 reads FQNNGV. The CDR3 covers 11 residues. Trimming stripped 5 bases from V and 8 bases from J, with 9 bases between. The CDR3 here is CASSLREEAFF. The CDR3 bases are TGTGCCAGCAGCCTGAGGGAGGAAGCTTTCTTT.

The gene calls are TRBV5-1 and TRBJ2-1; 8 bases map to TRBD2. Germline V CDR1 and CDR2: SGHRS, YFSETQ. This CDR3 has 17 residues. The V gene end was trimmed by 1 base and the J gene end by 4 bases; junction bases not matched to a gene: 10. The CDR3 DNA reads as TGCGCCAGCAGCTTGCGTCCTAGCGGGCCTCTATACAATGAGCAGTTCTTC. This encodes CASSLRPSGPLYNEQFF.

V and J are TRBV29-1 and TRBJ1-3, with a tentative D call TRBD1 (6 bases). V shed 7 bases and J shed 0 bases, with 13 bases lying between them. CDR3 length: 14 amino acids. Germline CDR1 reads SQVTM; CDR2 reads ANQGSEA. CDR3: CSARQGFSGNTIYF. The CDR3 bases are TGCAGCGCCCGGCAGGGGTTCTCTGGAAACACCATATATTTT.

This clone has more than one count but fewer than ten. This chain joins TRBV2 and TRBJ1-5; D possibly corresponds to TRBD1 (6 bases). CDR3 length: 19 amino acids. CDR1 and CDR2 from the germline V gene are SNHLY and FYNNEI. Trimming removed 2 bases at V and 0 bases at J, with 20 bases between. The CDR3 protein is CASSEFRTARDISNQPQHF. DNA for the CDR3: TGTGCCAGCAGTGAATTCAGGACAGCTAGAGATATTAGCAATCAGCCCCAGCATTTT. The entire variable domain, with the rest obtained from reference TRBV2 and TRBJ1-5, is as follows: EPEVTQTPSHQVTQMGQEVILRCVPISNHLYFYWYRQILGQKVEFLVSFYNNEISEKSEIFDDQFSVERPDGSNFTLKIRSTKLEDSAMYFCASSEFRTARDISNQPQHFGDGTRLSIL.

CDR3 sequence: CASSYTRDRGLSYEQYF. CDR3 nucleotides: TGTGCCAGCAGTTACACCCGGGACAGGGGGCTTTCCTACGAGCAGTACTTC. The J gene is TRBJ2-7, the V gene TRBV6-2 or TRBV6-3, with 12 bases matching TRBD1. The CDR3 contains 17 residues. CDR1 is MNHEY, CDR2 SVGEGT, per germline. Trimming removed 2 bases from V and 1 base from J; junction bases left unmatched: 6.

About this clone: A read error may be the cause here, since a much bigger clone is one base away. The same CDR3 can be traced to other DNA sequences in this sample. The rearrangement joins TRBV27 to TRBJ2-7, with TRBD1 matching over 8 bases. Germline V gene lookup returns CDR1 MNHEY and CDR2 SMNVEV (reference sequence). V was pared by 2 bases and J by 1 base, with 1 base of the junction left unmatched. There are 14 residues in the CDR3. CDR3 sequence: CASSLGTGSYEQYF. The CDR3 nucleotides read TGTGCCAGCAGTTTAGGGACAGGTTCCTACGAGCAGTACTTC.

The chain is built from TRBV11-2 and TRBJ1-5; D is uncertain. V dropped 0 bases and J dropped 9 bases, with 9 bases sitting between them. The CDR3 sequence is 13 residues long. The germline CDR1 and CDR2 sequences are SGHAT and FQNNGV. The CDR3 loop reads CASSLDRRGPQHF. In nucleotides, the CDR3 is TGTGCCAGCAGCTTAGATCGGCGGGGGCCCCAGCATTTT.

The gene calls are TRBV19 and TRBJ2-7; TRBD2 agrees at 9 bases. Germline assignment: CDR1 LNHDA and CDR2 SQIVND (reference sequence). Trimming removed 4 bases from V and 4 bases from J; junction bases left unmatched: 17. The CDR3 runs to 18 residues. CDR3 loop: CASSTDWRGRGLAYEQYF. CDR3 DNA: TGTGCCAGTAGTACGGATTGGCGCGGGAGGGGGCTTGCGTACGAGCAGTACTTC.

The gene calls are TRBV30 and TRBJ2-2; no reliable D call. The CDR3 loop spans 12 amino acids. Germline loops: CDR1 GTSNPN, CDR2 SVGIG (reference sequence). Deletions cut 4 bases from V and 3 bases from J, with 6 bases between. The CDR3 DNA is TGTGCCTGGAATCCATACACCGGGGAGCTGTTTTTT. Residues: CAWNPYTGELFF.

This clone was observed a single time. V usage is TRBV7-2 and J usage is TRBJ2-4; 15 bases are shared with TRBD2. Unmatched junction bases numbered 4, after V lost 5 bases and J lost 5 bases. Per germline, CDR1 SGHTA and CDR2 FQGNSA. The CDR3 extends over 16 amino acids. In nucleotides, the CDR3 is TGTGCCAGCAGCCGGACTAGCGGGAGGGTCGAAAACATTCAGTACTTC. This translates into CASSRTSGRVENIQYF.

The chain has TRBV5-6 and TRBJ1-2; D is undetermined. This CDR3 spans 15 amino acids. Per the germline V gene, CDR1 is SGHDT and CDR2 is YYEEEE. Deletions cut 0 bases from V and 2 bases from J, with 11 bases between. The CDR3 DNA sequence: TGTGCCAGCAGCTTGGTCCCGTCTGAGAACTATGGCTACACCTTC. Protein: CASSLVPSENYGYTF.

The CDR3 DNA reads TGTGCCAGTAGTACCCGGACAGGGTATAACATTCAGTACTTC. Translation: CASSTRTGYNIQYF. V gene TRBV19 combines with J gene TRBJ2-4, with 8 bases aligning to TRBD1. The CDR3 is 14 residues long. Germline lookup yields CDR1 LNHDA and CDR2 SQIVND (reference sequence). V trimming: 4 bases; J trimming: 7 bases; junction bases outside the gene matches: 6. The full variable domain, in which reference TRBV19 and TRBJ2-4 provide the parts outside the CDR3, is DGGITQSPKYLFRKEGQNVTLSCEQNLNHDAMYWYRQDPGQGLRLIYYSQIVNDFQKGDIAEGYSVSREKKESFPLTVTSAQKNPTAFYLCASSTRTGYNIQYFGAGTRLSVL.

The J gene is TRBJ2-7, the V gene TRBV9; 8 bases match TRBD1. Germline CDR1 and CDR2: SGDLS and YYNGEE. Trimming removed 3 bases from V and 1 base from J; junction bases left unmatched: 6. CDR3 length equals 15 residues. CDR3 region: CASSEEGTGSYEQYF. CDR3 nucleotides: TGTGCCAGCAGCGAGGAGGGGACAGGTTCCTACGAGCAGTACTTC.

This chain uses TRBV18 with TRBJ1-2, with D tentatively TRBD1 (6 bases). Germline values: CDR1 KGHSH, CDR2 LQKENI. The CDR3 is 15 amino acids. Trimming shortened V by 4 bases and J by 6 bases, and 18 bases separated the two germline ends. The CDR3 here is CASSRLEGRQDGYTF. For the CDR3, the DNA is TGTGCCAGCTCACGCCTCGAGGGGAGACAGGATGGCTACACCTTC.

The rearrangement joins TRBV20-1 to TRBJ2-7; 10 nucleotides match TRBD2. V dropped 3 bases and J dropped 3; count of bases not matched to a gene: 5. The length of the CDR3 is 14 residues. Germline V lookup: CDR1 DFQATT, CDR2 SNEGSKA (reference sequence). In DNA form, the CDR3 reads TGCAGTGCTAGTAGGGCTAGCGGGAGCTACGAGCAGTACTTC. It yields the protein CSASRASGSYEQYF.

The chain uses TRBV18 and TRBJ1-5; TRBD1 matches 10 bases. V trimming: 4 bases; J trimming: 5 bases; junction bases outside the gene matches: 5. The germline gives CDR1 KGHSH, CDR2 LQKENI. The CDR3 is 15 amino acids. DNA for the CDR3: TGTGCCAGCTCACTCCGGGACAGGGGCGATCAGCCCCAGCATTTT. Residues: CASSLRDRGDQPQHF.

The genes are TRBV3-1 (or the pseudogene TRBV3-2) and TRBJ1-1; 7 nucleotides match TRBD1. Trimming took 4 bases from V and 0 from J; bases not matched to a gene: 11. CDR3 length: 17 residues. The germline gives CDR1 LGHDT, CDR2 YNNKEL (reference sequence). CDR3 coding DNA: TGTGCCAGCAGCCCGTTGAAAGACACAGGGGTGAACACTGAAGCTTTCTTT. This sequence encodes CASSPLKDTGVNTEAFF.

The chain joins TRBV9 to TRBJ2-7; 8 bases agree with TRBD1. The ends lost 4 bases at V and 5 bases at J; junction bases unmatched: 11. CDR1 and CDR2 from the germline V gene are SGDLS and YYNGEE. The CDR3 has 15 amino acids. CDR3 loop: CASSMGQVPGDEQYF. In nucleotides, the CDR3 is TGTGCCAGCAGCATGGGACAGGTCCCGGGCGACGAGCAGTACTTC. Filled out from reference TRBV9 and TRBJ2-7, the complete variable domain reads DSGVTQTPKHLITATGQRVTLRCSPRSGDLSVYWYQQSLDQGLQFLIQYYNGEERAKGNILERFSAQQFPDLHSELNLSSLELGDSALYFCASSMGQVPGDEQYFGPGTRLTVT.